This T cell receptor beta chain is drawn from a study of CD8+CD57+ T cells in acquired aplastic anemia. Study information: DNA per sorted CD4+ or CD8+ sample ranged about 0.17 to 30 ug, averaging around 3 ug. Healthy donors yielded about 10.8 million CD4+ cell reads on average. General study findings and limits: Patients and healthy controls showed no significant CD8+ Simpson's diversity difference. Researchers report that twenty-nine CD8+ CDR3 sequences appeared in both patients and controls.

Template material for TCR beta VDJ and CDR3 profiling consisted of genomic DNA. Each CDR3 protein gets one entry after TCRdb re-called the reads with MiXCR. The profile shows a few hundred thousand distinct CDR3 sequences, about a third of them singletons. About this clonotype: What it recognizes is unknown.

Sequencing was performed on sorted CD4+, CD8+, or CD8+CD57+ T cells (not recorded which) from PBMCs. This receptor was obtained from a human donor in good health, serving as a control.

CDR3 DNA: TGTGCCAGCAGCCAACCGGGCCCAATGGGCTACACCTTC. Translated: CASSQPGPMGYTF. This sequence joins TRBV13 and TRBJ1-2; the D is unclear. V dropped 5 bases and J dropped 8 bases, with 15 bases sitting between them. Germline CDR1 is PRHDT and CDR2 is FYEKMQ (reference sequence). The CDR3 loop spans 13 amino acids. The variable domain in full, completed from reference TRBV13 and TRBJ1-2, reads AAGVIQSPRHLIKEKRETATLKCYPIPRHDTVYWYQQGPGQDPQFLISFYEKMQSDKGSIPDRFSAQQFSDYHSELNMSSLELGDSALYFCASSQPGPMGYTFGSGTRLTVV.